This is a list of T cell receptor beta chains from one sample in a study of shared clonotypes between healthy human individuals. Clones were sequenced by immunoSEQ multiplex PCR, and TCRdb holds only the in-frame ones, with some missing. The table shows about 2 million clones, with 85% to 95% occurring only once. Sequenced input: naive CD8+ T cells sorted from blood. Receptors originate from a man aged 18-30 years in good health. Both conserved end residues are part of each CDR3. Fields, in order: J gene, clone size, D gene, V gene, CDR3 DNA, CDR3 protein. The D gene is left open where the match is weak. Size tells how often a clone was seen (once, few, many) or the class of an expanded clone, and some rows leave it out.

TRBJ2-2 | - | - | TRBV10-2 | TGCGCCAGCAGTGAAATAGAAAGGGCAGGGGGGACGGCCGGGGAGCTGTTTTTT | CASSEIERAGGTAGELFF
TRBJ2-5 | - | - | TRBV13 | TGTGCCAGCAGCTTACTCTCCGGGGAAGGCGAAGAGACCCAGTACTTC | CASSLLSGEGEETQYF
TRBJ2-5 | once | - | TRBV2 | TGTGCCAGCAGTGAAGGTCCGCGGGAGACCCAGTACTTC | CASSEGPRETQYF
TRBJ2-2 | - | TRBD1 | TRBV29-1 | TGCAGCGTTGAAGAGACGACAGGGGGGCTCACCGGGGAGCTGTTTTTT | CSVEETTGGLTGELFF
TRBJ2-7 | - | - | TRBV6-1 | TGTGCCAGCAGTTTGACCGAGTCCTACGAGCAGTACTTC | CASSLTESYEQYF
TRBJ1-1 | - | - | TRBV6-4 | TGTGCCAGCAGTGACTCCCCGGGAGGGAACACTGAAGCTTTCTTT | CASSDSPGGNTEAFF
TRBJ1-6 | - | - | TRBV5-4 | TGTGCCAGCAGCCGGGACCTTTCACCCCTCCACTTT | CASSRDLSPLHF
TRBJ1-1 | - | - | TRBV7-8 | TGTGCCAGCAGCTTGATACGGGGGACTGAAGCTTTCTTT | CASSLIRGTEAFF
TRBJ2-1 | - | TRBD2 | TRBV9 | TGTGCCAGCAGCGCCGGGACTAGCGGTGAGCAGTTCTTC | CASSAGTSGEQFF
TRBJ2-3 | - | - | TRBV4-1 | TGCGCCAGCAGCCAAAGACAAGGGTTACGGACAGTCATCTCAGATACGCAGTATTTT | CASSQRQGLRTVISDTQYF
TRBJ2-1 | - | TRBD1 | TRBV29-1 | TGCAGCGGGGGGACAGGGCACAATGAGCAGTTCTTC | CSGGTGHNEQFF
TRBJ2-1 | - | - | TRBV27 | TGTGCCAGCAGTTTTCGGACAAACTACAATGAGCAGTTCTTC | CASSFRTNYNEQFF
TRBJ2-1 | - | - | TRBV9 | TGTGCCAGCAGCGTTAATAACAGGCTTGGCGATGAGCAGTTCTTC | CASSVNNRLGDEQFF
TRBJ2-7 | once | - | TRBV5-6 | TGTGCCAGCAGCTTGGAACGGAACCCCTACGAGCAGTACTTC | CASSLERNPYEQYF
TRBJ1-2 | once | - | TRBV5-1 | TGCGCCAGTACCCCCGGGGGGGAAGCCTATGGCTACACCTTC | CASTPGGEAYGYTF
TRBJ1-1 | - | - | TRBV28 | TGTGCCAGCAGTTTTAATCCGAACACTGAAGCTTTCTTT | CASSFNPNTEAFF